One sample yielded the 5 T cell receptor beta chains listed below, sequenced in a study of blood T cell repertoires in COVID-19. Assay used: immunoSEQ multiplex PCR; TCRdb lists only in-frame clones, some missing. The sample lists more than 250,000 clones, 70% to 90% seen once, with approximately 5.1% in the top ten. The material sequenced was peripheral blood. Receptor source: a man between 45 and 60 years old with active or convalescent COVID-19.

V gene TRBV11-2 combines with J gene TRBJ1-1; D gene ambiguous. The CDR3 contains 12 residues. Germline CDR1 SGHAT, CDR2 FQNNGV. V was trimmed by 4 bases and J by 11 bases, leaving 14 bases between them. CDR3 sequence (DNA): TGTGCCAGCAGCTCCCCGCCGGGCGGGGCTTTCTTT. It encodes CASSSPPGGAFF.

V gene TRBV5-1 combines with J gene TRBJ2-7, with 10 nucleotides matching TRBD2. Germline loops: CDR1 SGHRS, CDR2 YFSETQ. With 10 bases clipped from V and 5 bases from J, the junction kept 12 bases outside the gene matches. This CDR3 contains 14 residues. CDR3 in amino acids: CASSAASGSNEQYF. The CDR3 region has the DNA TGCGCCTCTTCGGCGGCTAGCGGGAGCAACGAGCAGTACTTC.

The rearrangement links TRBV11-3 to TRBJ2-4; D perhaps matches TRBD1 (5 bases). Per the germline V gene, CDR1 is SGHNT and CDR2 is YENEEA. V was pared by 5 bases and J by 0 bases, with 20 bases between. The CDR3 has 18 amino acids. This chain's CDR3 is CASSTRYTQGLAKNIQYF. The CDR3 DNA reads TGTGCCAGCAGCACACGATATACTCAGGGATTAGCCAAAAACATTCAGTACTTC.

The V call is TRBV4-1, the J call TRBJ1-2; maybe TRBD1 (6 bases). CDR3 length equals 15 residues. Germline V CDR1 and CDR2: MGHRA, YSYEKL. With 0 bases removed from V and 6 bases from J, the gap between germline ends came to 14 bases. The CDR3 coding sequence is TGCGCCAGCAGCCAAGATGGGCAGGGGCGAAATGGCTACACCTTC. It encodes CASSQDGQGRNGYTF.

The genes are TRBV2 and TRBJ2-7; D is unclear. CDR1 is SNHLY, CDR2 FYNNEI, per germline. The V end lost 6 bases, the J end lost 3 bases, and 15 bases lay between the germline ends. The CDR3 has 14 amino acids. CDR3 amino acids: CASSTDAPNYEQYF. The CDR3, as DNA: TGTGCCAGCAGCACTGATGCCCCCAACTACGAGCAGTACTTC.